The present T cell receptor beta chain was sequenced within a study of shared clonotypes between healthy human individuals. Study summary: Donors, aged 18 to 49, were two women and three men.

Generated by immunoSEQ multiplex PCR, the TCRdb table keeps only in-frame clones and is missing some. The table lists over 1.4 million clones, roughly 95% of them singletons. Trimming stripped 2 bases from V and 6 bases from J, with 10 bases between. CDR3 length: 13 amino acids. Germline V gene sequence: CDR1 LNHDA, CDR2 SQIVND (reference sequence). This TCR was recovered from a man aged 25 to 40 in good health. The sequencing sample was made of naive CD4+ T cells sorted from blood. Subset defined: CD45RA+ positively selected. The rearrangement links TRBV19 to TRBJ1-1; D ambiguous. Here the CDR3 reads CASSIKEDAEAFF. Written as DNA, the CDR3 is TGTGCCAGTAGTATAAAGGAGGACGCTGAAGCTTTCTTT.